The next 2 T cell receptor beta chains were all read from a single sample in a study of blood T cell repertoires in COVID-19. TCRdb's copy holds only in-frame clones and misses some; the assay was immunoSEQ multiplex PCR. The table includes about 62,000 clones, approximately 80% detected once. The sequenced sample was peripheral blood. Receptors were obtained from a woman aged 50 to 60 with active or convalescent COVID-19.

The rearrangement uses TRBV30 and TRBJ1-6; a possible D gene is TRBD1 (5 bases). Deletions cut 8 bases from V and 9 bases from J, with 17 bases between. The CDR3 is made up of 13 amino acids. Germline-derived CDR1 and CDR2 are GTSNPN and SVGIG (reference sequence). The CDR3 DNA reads TGTGCCCCGACGCCGGGGGGGAGTTCACCCCTCCACTTT. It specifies CAPTPGGSSPLHF.

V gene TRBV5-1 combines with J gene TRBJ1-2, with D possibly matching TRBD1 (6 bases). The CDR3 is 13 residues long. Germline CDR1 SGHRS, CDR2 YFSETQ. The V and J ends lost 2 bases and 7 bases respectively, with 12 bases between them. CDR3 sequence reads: CASSFETGTGYTF. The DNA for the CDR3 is TGCGCCAGCAGCTTTGAGACAGGAACTGGCTACACCTTC.